This is a list of T cell receptor beta chains from one sample in a study of lymphopenia after photon versus proton radiotherapy. Method: immunoSEQ multiplex PCR; TCRdb's copy keeps in-frame clones and lacks some. The sample has 150,000 to 200,000 clones, 75% to 90% seen once; the top ten hold around 4.6%. The material was peripheral blood, obtained from a patient treated with photon-based radiotherapy. All receptors derive from a man in his fifties with gastric cancer. CDR3s leave out the opening cysteine and the closing phenylalanine or tryptophan. The order of the fields is clone size, V gene, J gene, CDR3 protein. Clone size is shown for a subset of rows, as once, few, many or a class of expanded clone.

>-|TRBV4-1|TRBJ2-1
ASSQDRLGYNEQF
>-|TRBV7-9|TRBJ2-1
ASSLTGTGGYNEQF
>-|TRBV7-9|TRBJ2-7
ASSRTRDRGNYEQY
>-|TRBV7-2|TRBJ1-4
ASSLATGTPTNEKLF
>-|TRBV28|TRBJ1-1
ASSLSPEMNTEAF
>few|TRBV30|TRBJ1-1
AWSTALSTEAF
>-|TRBV4-1|TRBJ1-2
ASSQDGDSYGYT
>-|TRBV15|TRBJ2-1
ATSRERQASYNEQF
>-|TRBV18|TRBJ1-4
ASSPPLSRNEKLF
>-|TRBV30|TRBJ2-1
AWSPTSGRISEQF
>-|TRBV19|TRBJ2-7
ASTPSGPYEQY
>-|TRBV6-1|TRBJ2-3
ASEARFGPDTQY
>-|TRBV5-4|TRBJ1-1
ASSFGAGGEAF
>-|TRBV7-9|TRBJ2-2
ASSARLQGNTGELF
>few|TRBV5-6|TRBJ2-6
ASSFSLSSGANVLT
>-|TRBV5-4|TRBJ2-6
ASSSFSRGPGANVLT
>-|TRBV5-1|TRBJ1-4
ASSLLGQTNEKLF
>-|TRBV19|TRBJ2-7
ASSIDWVSYEQY
>-|TRBV27|TRBJ2-2
ASSFLHLQRSGELF
>-|TRBV19|TRBJ1-5
ASSGRDGRNQPQH
>-|TRBV5-8|TRBJ2-1
ASSSGGALF
>-|TRBV6-6|TRBJ2-2
ASSSSNDGELF
>-|TRBV29-1|TRBJ1-1
STYLGPTEAF
>-|TRBV9|TRBJ2-2
ASSVKRGAAATGELF
>-|TRBV7-2|TRBJ2-3
ASSVTSVRSDTQY
>-|TRBV30|TRBJ2-1
AWSSPSGSRNEQF
>-|TRBV27|TRBJ2-1
ASARSYNEQF
>-|TRBV30|TRBJ2-1
AWSVGALAGNEQF
>-|TRBV18|TRBJ2-3
ASSPGTVRHTQY
>-|TRBV19|TRBJ2-7
ASSIDRQSSYEQY
>-|TRBV19|TRBJ1-5
ASSLWDINQPQH
>-|TRBV15|TRBJ2-7
ATSNPGTGAHEQY
>-|TRBV28|TRBJ1-5
ASSFRRGTLSNQPQH
>-|TRBV7-6|TRBJ1-2
ASSPDRNYGYT
>-|TRBV21-1|TRBJ2-3
ASSKKRESPDTQY
>-|TRBV29-1|TRBJ2-7
SVGSGPYEQY
>-|TRBV7-9|TRBJ2-7
ASSLEYGTGGYEQY
>-|TRBV6-5|TRBJ1-5
ASSGGSNQPQH
>once|TRBV18|TRBJ1-2
ASSPVKDSSGYT
>-|TRBV6-1|TRBJ1-5
ASSFEQGGPQH
>-|TRBV19|TRBJ1-1
ASSIVNKGDYTEAF
>-|TRBV27|TRBJ2-7
ASSEPGQLSYEQY
>-|TRBV19|TRBJ1-4
ASAQSTNEKLF
>-|TRBV29-1|TRBJ2-3
SLGSRPMPDTQY
>-|TRBV9|TRBJ1-1
ASSVVPGRNTEAF